One sample yielded the 20 T cell receptor beta chains listed below, sequenced in a study of low-dose radiotherapy and immunotherapy resistance in tumors. The time point: after trial treatment. Treatment reported: LDRT plus nivolumab, ipilimumab, low-dose cyclophosphamide and aspirin (RACIN trial). Both TCRalpha and TCRbeta chains were reverse transcribed with V-gene-specific primers. With a constant-region primer and a V-primer adapter, TCRs were subjected to roughly 18 PCR cycles of amplification. TCRdb re-called the reads with MiXCR, one entry per CDR3 protein. The data show about 91,000 distinct CDR3 sequences, approximately 22% seen once. Material: PBMCs, obtained after low-dose radiotherapy plus immunotherapy. These receptors were obtained from a female donor with ovarian cancer.

The chain is built from TRBV20-1 and TRBJ2-7, with a tentative D call TRBD2 (5 bases). The V and J ends lost 3 bases and 7 bases respectively, with 16 bases between them. The CDR3 extends over 13 amino acids. Germline loops: CDR1 DFQATT, CDR2 SNEGSKA (reference sequence). The CDR3 spells CSASPGLRVEQYF. Here the CDR3 DNA reads TGCAGTGCTAGTCCCGGACTCCGGGTTGAGCAGTACTTC.

This clonotype has at least ten counts. This sequence joins TRBV5-1 and TRBJ2-7; unclear D gene. The CDR3 has 16 residues. Germline V gene data show CDR1 as SGHRS and CDR2 as YFSETQ. Trimming cost V 0 bases and J 3 bases, with 16 bases left between them. Written as DNA, the CDR3 is TGCGCCAGCAGCTTGGCAGCGACGACGGAACGCTACGAGCAGTACTTC. Its translation is CASSLAATTERYEQYF.

This clonotype showed up many times. The chain combines TRBV11-2 with TRBJ2-2; 11 positions match TRBD2. V lost 6 bases, J lost 12 bases, and 15 bases stayed unmatched. The CDR3 contains 16 residues. Looked up from germline, CDR1 is SGHAT and CDR2 is FQNNGV. The CDR3 protein is CASRDAGTSGSSQLFF. The CDR3 nucleotides are TGTGCCAGCAGGGACGCCGGGACTAGCGGATCGAGTCAGCTGTTTTTT.

This clonotype showed up many times. The chain links TRBV30 to TRBJ2-7; no clear D gene. This CDR3 is built from 12 residues. Germline V gene sequence: CDR1 GTSNPN, CDR2 SVGIG (reference sequence). Trimming cost V 5 bases and J 5 bases, with 13 bases left between them. The DNA of the CDR3 is TGTGCCTGGGGCTGGGTGCCTAACGAGCAGTACTTC. This sequence encodes CAWGWVPNEQYF.

The chain links TRBV29-1 to TRBJ1-5; D gene ambiguous. Trimming cost V 4 bases and J 4 bases, with 14 bases left between them. CDR3 length: 14 amino acids. CDR1 and CDR2 from the germline V gene are SQVTM and ANQGSEA. CDR3 sequence reads: CSVVSGNRNQPQHF. CDR3 nucleotides: TGCAGCGTTGTCTCAGGAAATAGGAATCAGCCCCAGCATTTT.

This clonotype was observed a single time. A far larger clone is one base from this, pointing to a likely read error. J is TRBJ2-1 and V is TRBV24-1; D may be TRBD1 (5 bases). V shed 8 bases and J shed 10 bases, with 17 bases lying between them. This CDR3 is built from 13 residues. Germline lookup yields CDR1 KGHDR and CDR2 SFDVKD. The CDR3 loop reads CATTNRFRNEQFF. The CDR3 DNA follows: TGTGCCACCACCAACAGGTTTCGGAACGAGCAGTTCTTC.

This clonotype was detected many times. The chain uses TRBV7-2 and TRBJ2-1; the D is unclear. The germline CDR1 and CDR2 sequences are SGHTA and FQGNSA. The CDR3 has 14 amino acids. V was pared by 0 bases and J by 5 bases, with 8 bases between. The CDR3, as DNA: TGTGCCAGCAGCTTAGCGGGGTGGAACAATGAGCAGTTCTTC. Amino acid sequence: CASSLAGWNNEQFF. The full variable domain, with the rest looked up from reference TRBV7-2 and TRBJ2-1, is GAGVSQSPSNKVTEKGKDVELRCDPISGHTALYWYRQSLGQGLEFLIYFQGNSAPDKSGLPSDRFSAERTGGSVSTLTIQRTQQEDSAVYLCASSLAGWNNEQFFGPGTRLTVL.

This clonotype came up many times. The chain uses TRBV19 and TRBJ2-5; either TRBD1 or TRBD2 may fit D (6 bases each). V lost 4 bases to trimming and J lost 2 bases, with 11 bases between them. The CDR3 is 14 amino acids. Germline V gene sequence: CDR1 LNHDA, CDR2 SQIVND (reference sequence). CDR3 DNA: TGTGCCAGTAGTACCAGGGGAGGACAAGAGACCCAGTACTTC. It translates to CASSTRGGQETQYF.

This clonotype was seen at least ten times. The chain carries TRBV29-1 and TRBJ1-1; unclear D gene. Germline assignment: CDR1 SQVTM and CDR2 ANQGSEA. V lost 6 bases and J lost 6, with 17 bases in between. The CDR3 runs to 13 residues. DNA of the CDR3: TGCAGCGTCCAACAGACGGGTCAAGCTGAAGCTTTCTTT. Its translation: CSVQQTGQAEAFF.

This clonotype was observed many times. The V and J genes are TRBV20-1 and TRBJ2-3, with 10 bases that match TRBD2. CDR1 DFQATT and CDR2 SNEGSKA come from the germline V gene (reference sequence). Trimming cost V 2 bases and J 4 bases; bases outside gene matches: 6. This CDR3 is 15 amino acids long. CDR3 in DNA: TGCAGTGCTAGACACAGCGGGAGGGGCGCAGATACGCAGTATTTT. Its translation is CSARHSGRGADTQYF.

This clonotype came up many times. The chain has TRBV18 and TRBJ2-7; the D call may be TRBD1 or TRBD2 (6 bases each). V shed 6 bases and J shed 6 bases, with 27 bases lying between them. The germline CDR1 and CDR2 sequences are KGHSH and LQKENI. CDR3 size: 17 residues. For the CDR3, the DNA is TGTGCCAGCTCCCCAATGGGGACATCCGGGACTGGCACCGAGCAGTACTTC. It yields the protein CASSPMGTSGTGTEQYF.

Many counts were recorded for this clonotype. The CDR3 region is CSVETTPDTQYF. The CDR3 bases are TGCAGCGTTGAGACCACTCCAGATACGCAGTATTTT. This chain links TRBV29-1 with TRBJ2-3; no definite D call. Per the germline V gene, CDR1 is SQVTM and CDR2 is ANQGSEA. The CDR3 extends over 12 amino acids. Trimming pared 3 bases from V and 4 bases from J, leaving 8 bases between.

This clonotype was detected ten times or more. The chain uses TRBV29-1 and TRBJ2-5, with D unresolved. V dropped 4 bases and J dropped 2 bases, with 5 bases sitting between them. The CDR3 length is 11 residues. Germline V gene lookup returns CDR1 SQVTM and CDR2 ANQGSEA. CDR3 region: CSVAIQETQYF. CDR3 in DNA: TGCAGCGTTGCCATTCAAGAGACCCAGTACTTC.

This clonotype showed up many times. The rearrangement links TRBV4-2 to TRBJ2-3; D remains unclear. The CDR3 totals 16 residues. Per germline, CDR1 LGHNA and CDR2 YNFKEQ. The V and J ends lost 1 base and 4 bases respectively, with 15 bases between them. The CDR3 sequence is CASSQAPQLGADTQYF. CDR3 nucleotide sequence: TGTGCCAGCAGCCAAGCTCCCCAACTGGGCGCAGATACGCAGTATTTT.

This clonotype was counted ten times or more. This chain links TRBV5-1 with TRBJ1-2; D is unresolved. Per germline, CDR1 SGHRS and CDR2 YFSETQ. The CDR3 is made up of 13 amino acids. V lost 2 bases and J 8 bases, leaving 13 bases between the germline ends. CDR3 bases: TGCGCCAGCAGCTTCACCCAGGCGCAGGGCTACACCTTC. Its protein product is CASSFTQAQGYTF.

This clonotype was seen repeatedly, ten times or more. The chain combines TRBV6-1 with TRBJ1-6; D remains unclear. The germline V gene encodes CDR1 MNHNS and CDR2 SASEGT. Trimming pared 0 bases from V and 10 bases from J, leaving 16 bases between. The length of the CDR3 is 16 residues. The CDR3 region is CASSEARGGRGSPLHF. Here the CDR3 DNA reads TGTGCCAGCAGTGAAGCGCGTGGAGGGCGAGGGTCACCCCTCCACTTT.

The chain has TRBV28 and TRBJ1-5, with D tentatively TRBD1 (5 bases). V lost 9 bases and J 5 bases, leaving 11 bases between the germline ends. The CDR3 length is 12 residues. Germline V gene data show CDR1 as MDHEN and CDR2 as SYDVKM. The chain's CDR3 is CASTREDQPQHF. The CDR3 DNA is TGTGCCAGTACCAGGGAAGATCAGCCCCAGCATTTT.

As regards this clonotype: One base separates it from a far larger clone, so it is likely a read error. This chain uses TRBV5-1 with TRBJ2-1; D ambiguous. V lost 0 bases and J lost 10, with 20 bases in between. The germline V gene encodes CDR1 SGHRS and CDR2 YFSETQ. The CDR3 is made up of 16 amino acids. DNA of the CDR3: TGCGCCAGCAGCTTGGGTGGTTTGGCTACCTCCTACGAGCAGTTCTTC. It specifies CASSLGGLATSYEQFF. Supplemented by reference TRBV5-1 and TRBJ2-1, the full variable domain reads KAGVTQTPRYLIKTRGQQVTLSCSPISGHRSVSWYQQTPGQGLQFLFEYFSETQRNKGNFPGRFSGRQFSNSRSEMNVSTLELGDSALYLCASSLGGLATSYEQFFGPGTRLTVL.

In this sample, this clonotype turned up many times. The chain is built from TRBV5-5 and TRBJ2-7; 8 nucleotides agree with TRBD1. In germline, CDR1 is SGHKS, CDR2 YYEKEE (reference sequence). The CDR3 spans 14 residues. Germline trimming cut 4 bases from V and 4 bases from J; bases unmatched to any gene: 7. The CDR3 spells CASSLGQEIYEQYF. The CDR3 DNA reads as TGTGCCAGCAGCCTGGGACAGGAAATATACGAGCAGTACTTC.

There are many counts of this clonotype. This chain links TRBV6-6 with TRBJ1-2, with D hard to call. The V gene's germline CDR1 is MNHNY and CDR2 SVGAGI (reference sequence). CDR3 length: 12 residues. V lost 2 bases, J lost 6 bases, and 7 bases lay in between. CDR3 sequence: CASSYPLDGYTF. For the CDR3, the DNA is TGTGCCAGCAGTTACCCCTTGGATGGCTACACCTTC.